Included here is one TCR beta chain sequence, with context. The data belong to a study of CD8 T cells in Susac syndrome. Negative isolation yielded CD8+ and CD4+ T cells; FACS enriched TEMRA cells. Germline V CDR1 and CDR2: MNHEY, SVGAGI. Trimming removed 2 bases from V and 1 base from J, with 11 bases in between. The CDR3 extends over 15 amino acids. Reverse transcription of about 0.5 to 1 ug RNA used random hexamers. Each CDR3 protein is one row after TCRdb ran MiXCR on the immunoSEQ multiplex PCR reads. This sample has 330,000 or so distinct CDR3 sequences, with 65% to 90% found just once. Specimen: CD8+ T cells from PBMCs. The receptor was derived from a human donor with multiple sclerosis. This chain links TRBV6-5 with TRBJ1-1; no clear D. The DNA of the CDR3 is TGTGCCAGCAGTTACAGCGGGATTACGAACACTGAAGCTTTCTTT. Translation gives CASSYSGITNTEAFF.